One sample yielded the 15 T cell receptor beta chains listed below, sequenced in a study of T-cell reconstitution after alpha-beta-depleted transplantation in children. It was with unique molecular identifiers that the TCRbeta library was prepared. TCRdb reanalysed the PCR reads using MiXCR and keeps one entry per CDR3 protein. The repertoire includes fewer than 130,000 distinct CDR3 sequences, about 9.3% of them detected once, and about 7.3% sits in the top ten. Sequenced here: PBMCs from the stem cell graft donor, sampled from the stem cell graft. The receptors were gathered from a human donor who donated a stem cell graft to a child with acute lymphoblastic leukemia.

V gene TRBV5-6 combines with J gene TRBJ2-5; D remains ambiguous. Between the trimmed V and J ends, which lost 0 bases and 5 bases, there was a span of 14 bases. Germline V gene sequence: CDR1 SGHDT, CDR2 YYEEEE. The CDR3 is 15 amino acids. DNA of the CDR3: TGTGCCAGCAGCTTGGGTATTACCCAACAGGAGACCCAGTACTTC. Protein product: CASSLGITQQETQYF.

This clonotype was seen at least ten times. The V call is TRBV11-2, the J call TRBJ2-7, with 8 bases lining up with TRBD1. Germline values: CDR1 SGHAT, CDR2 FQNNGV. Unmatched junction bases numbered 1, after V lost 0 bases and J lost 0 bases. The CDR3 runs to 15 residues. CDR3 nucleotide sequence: TGTGCCAGCAGCTTAGAGGGACAGGTCTCCTACGAGCAGTACTTC. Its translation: CASSLEGQVSYEQYF. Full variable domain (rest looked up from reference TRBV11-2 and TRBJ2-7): EAGVAQSPRYKIIEKRQSVAFWCNPISGHATLYWYQQILGQGPKLLIQFQNNGVVDDSQLPKDRFSAERLKGVDSTLKIQPAKLEDSAVYLCASSLEGQVSYEQYFGPGTRLTVT.

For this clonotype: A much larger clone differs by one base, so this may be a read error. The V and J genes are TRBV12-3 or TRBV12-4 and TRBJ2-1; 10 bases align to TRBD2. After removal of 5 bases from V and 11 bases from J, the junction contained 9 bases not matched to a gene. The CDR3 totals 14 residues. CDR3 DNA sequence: TGTGCCAGCAGTCGACTAGCGGGTGTAAATCAGCAGTTCTTC. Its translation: CASSRLAGVNQQFF.

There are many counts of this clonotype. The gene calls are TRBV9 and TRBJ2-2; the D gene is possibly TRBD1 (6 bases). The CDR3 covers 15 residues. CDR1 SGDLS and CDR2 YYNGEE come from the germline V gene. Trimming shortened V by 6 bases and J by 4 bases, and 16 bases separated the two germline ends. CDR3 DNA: TGTGCCAGCACACGGTGGGACACCTTCACCGGGGAGCTGTTTTTT. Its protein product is CASTRWDTFTGELFF.

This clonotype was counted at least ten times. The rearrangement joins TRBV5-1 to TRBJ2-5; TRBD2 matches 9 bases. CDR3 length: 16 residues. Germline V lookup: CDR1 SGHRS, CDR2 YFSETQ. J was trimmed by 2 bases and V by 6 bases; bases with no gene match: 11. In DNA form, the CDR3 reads TGCGCCAGCACCTTTGATGAGCGGGGGGTACAAGAGACCCAGTACTTC. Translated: CASTFDERGVQETQYF. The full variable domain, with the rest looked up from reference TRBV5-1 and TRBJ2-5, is KAGVTQTPRYLIKTRGQQVTLSCSPISGHRSVSWYQQTPGQGLQFLFEYFSETQRNKGNFPGRFSGRQFSNSRSEMNVSTLELGDSALYLCASTFDERGVQETQYFGPGTRLLVL.

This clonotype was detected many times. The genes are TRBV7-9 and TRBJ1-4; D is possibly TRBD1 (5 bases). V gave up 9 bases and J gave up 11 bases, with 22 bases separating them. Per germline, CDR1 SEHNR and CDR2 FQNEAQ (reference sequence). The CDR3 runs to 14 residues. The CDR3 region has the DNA TGTGCCAGTAACCCCTCAGGAAAGGGACGGAAACTGTTTTTT. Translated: CASNPSGKGRKLFF.

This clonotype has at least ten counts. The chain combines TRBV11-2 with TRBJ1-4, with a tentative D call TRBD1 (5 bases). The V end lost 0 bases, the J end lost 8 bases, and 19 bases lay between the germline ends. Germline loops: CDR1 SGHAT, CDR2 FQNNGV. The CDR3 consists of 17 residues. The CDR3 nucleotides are TGTGCCAGCAGCTTAGAAGGGGCCGGGGCCAAGAGGGAAAAACTGTTTTTT. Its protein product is CASSLEGAGAKREKLFF.

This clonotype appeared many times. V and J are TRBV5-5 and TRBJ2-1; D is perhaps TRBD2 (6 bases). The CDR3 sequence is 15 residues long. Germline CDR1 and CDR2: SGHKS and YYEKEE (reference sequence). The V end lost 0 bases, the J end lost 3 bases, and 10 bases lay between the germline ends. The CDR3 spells CASSLVVSGYNEQFF. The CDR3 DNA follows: TGTGCCAGCAGCTTGGTAGTTAGCGGCTACAATGAGCAGTTCTTC.

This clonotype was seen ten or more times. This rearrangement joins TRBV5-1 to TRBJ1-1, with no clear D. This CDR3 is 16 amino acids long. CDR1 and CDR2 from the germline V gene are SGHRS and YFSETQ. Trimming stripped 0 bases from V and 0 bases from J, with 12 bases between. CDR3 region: CASSLVGGPMNTEAFF. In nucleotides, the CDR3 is TGCGCCAGCAGCTTGGTAGGAGGCCCCATGAACACTGAAGCTTTCTTT.

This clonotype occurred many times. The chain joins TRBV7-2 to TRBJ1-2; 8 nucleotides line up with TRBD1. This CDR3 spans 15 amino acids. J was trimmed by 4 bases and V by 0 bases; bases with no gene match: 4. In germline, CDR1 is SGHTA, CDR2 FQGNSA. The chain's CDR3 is CASSLADRGLYGYTF. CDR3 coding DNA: TGTGCCAGCAGCTTAGCTGACAGGGGCCTCTATGGCTACACCTTC.

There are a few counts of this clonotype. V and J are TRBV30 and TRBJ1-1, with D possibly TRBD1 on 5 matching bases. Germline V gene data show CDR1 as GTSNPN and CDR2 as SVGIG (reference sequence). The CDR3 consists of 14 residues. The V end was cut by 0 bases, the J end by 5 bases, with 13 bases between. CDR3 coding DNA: TGTGCCTGGAGTGTACGGCGAGGGGTAACTGAAGCTTTCTTT. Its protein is CAWSVRRGVTEAFF.

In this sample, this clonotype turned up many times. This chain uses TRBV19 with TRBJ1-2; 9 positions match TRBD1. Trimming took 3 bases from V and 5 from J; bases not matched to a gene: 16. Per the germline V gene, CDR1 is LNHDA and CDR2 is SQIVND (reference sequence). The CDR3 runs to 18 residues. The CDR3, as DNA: TGTGCCAGTAGTATGGGACCGGGACAGGGCCAGGAGGGGTATGGCTACACCTTC. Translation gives CASSMGPGQGQEGYGYTF.

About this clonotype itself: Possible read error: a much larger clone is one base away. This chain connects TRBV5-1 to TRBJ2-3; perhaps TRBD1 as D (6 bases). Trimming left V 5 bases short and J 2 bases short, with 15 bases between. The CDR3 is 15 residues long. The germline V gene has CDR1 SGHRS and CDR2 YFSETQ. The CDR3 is CASRGAQSPTDTQYF. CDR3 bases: TGCGCCAGCAGGGGGGCCCAGTCCCCCACAGATACGCAGTATTTT.

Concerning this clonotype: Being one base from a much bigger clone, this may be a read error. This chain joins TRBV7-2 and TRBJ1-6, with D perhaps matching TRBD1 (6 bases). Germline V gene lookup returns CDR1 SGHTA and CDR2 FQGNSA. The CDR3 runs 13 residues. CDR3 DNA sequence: TGTTCCAGCAGCCCCTACAGGGATTCACCCCTCCACTTT. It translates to CSSSPYRDSPLHF.

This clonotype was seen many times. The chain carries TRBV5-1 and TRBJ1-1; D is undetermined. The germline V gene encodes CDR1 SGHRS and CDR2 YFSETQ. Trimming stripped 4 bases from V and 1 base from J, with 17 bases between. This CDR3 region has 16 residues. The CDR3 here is CASSTISGPKNTEAFF. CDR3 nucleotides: TGCGCCAGCAGCACCATTTCCGGGCCCAAGAACACTGAAGCTTTCTTT.